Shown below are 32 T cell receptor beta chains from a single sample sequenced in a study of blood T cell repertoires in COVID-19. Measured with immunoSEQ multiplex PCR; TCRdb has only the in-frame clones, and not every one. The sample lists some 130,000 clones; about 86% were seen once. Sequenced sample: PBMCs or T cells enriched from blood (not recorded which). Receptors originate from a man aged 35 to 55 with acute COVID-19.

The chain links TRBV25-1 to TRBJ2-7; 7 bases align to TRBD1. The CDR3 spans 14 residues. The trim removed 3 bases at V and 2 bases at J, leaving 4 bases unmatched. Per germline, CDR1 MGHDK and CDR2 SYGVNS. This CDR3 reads CASSEGTEPYEQYF. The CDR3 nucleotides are TGTGCCAGCAGTGAGGGGACAGAGCCCTACGAGCAGTACTTC.

CDR3 nucleotide sequence: TGTGCCAGCAGCTCCCAAGGGGCCTCCGGAAACACCATATATTTT. Protein product: CASSSQGASGNTIYF. The chain has TRBV7-8 and TRBJ1-3, with D tentatively TRBD1 (5 bases). V was trimmed by 4 bases and J by 4 bases, leaving 14 bases between them. The CDR3 loop spans 15 amino acids. Germline V CDR1 and CDR2: SGHVS, FQNEAQ.

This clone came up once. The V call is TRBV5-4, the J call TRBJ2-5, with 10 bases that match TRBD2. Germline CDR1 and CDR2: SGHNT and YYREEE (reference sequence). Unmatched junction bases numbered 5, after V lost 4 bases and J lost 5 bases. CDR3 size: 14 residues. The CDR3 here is CASSATSGEETQYF. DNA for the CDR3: TGTGCCAGCAGCGCAACTAGCGGGGAGGAGACCCAGTACTTC.

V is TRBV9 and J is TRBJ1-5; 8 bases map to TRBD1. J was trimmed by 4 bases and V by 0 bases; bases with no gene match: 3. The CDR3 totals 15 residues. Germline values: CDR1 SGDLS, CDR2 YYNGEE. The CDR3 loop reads CASSVGQGTNQPQHF. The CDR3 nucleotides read TGTGCCAGCAGCGTAGGACAGGGGACAAATCAGCCCCAGCATTTT. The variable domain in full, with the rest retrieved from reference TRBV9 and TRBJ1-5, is DSGVTQTPKHLITATGQRVTLRCSPRSGDLSVYWYQQSLDQGLQFLIQYYNGEERAKGNILERFSAQQFPDLHSELNLSSLELGDSALYFCASSVGQGTNQPQHFGDGTRLSIL.

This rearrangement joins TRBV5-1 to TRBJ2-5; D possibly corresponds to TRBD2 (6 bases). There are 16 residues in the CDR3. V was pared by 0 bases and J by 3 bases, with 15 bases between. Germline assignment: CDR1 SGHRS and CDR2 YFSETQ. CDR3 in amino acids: CASSLGHGGSEETQYF. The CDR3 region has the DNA TGCGCCAGCAGCTTGGGACACGGGGGATCCGAAGAGACCCAGTACTTC.

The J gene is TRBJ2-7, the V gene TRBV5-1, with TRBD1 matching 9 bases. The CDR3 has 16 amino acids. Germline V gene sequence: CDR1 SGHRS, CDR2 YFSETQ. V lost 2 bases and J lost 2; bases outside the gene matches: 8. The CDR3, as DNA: TGCGCCAGCAGCTTAACCCCGGGACAGGGAACCTACGAGCAGTACTTC. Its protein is CASSLTPGQGTYEQYF.

The CDR3 loop reads CASSLDNRAVGNTEAFF. DNA for the CDR3: TGCGCCAGCAGCTTGGATAACAGGGCGGTAGGGAACACTGAAGCTTTCTTT. The chain combines TRBV5-1 with TRBJ1-1, with D possibly matching TRBD1 (6 bases). V gave up 0 bases and J gave up 1 base, with 16 bases separating them. This CDR3 contains 17 residues. The germline CDR1 and CDR2 sequences are SGHRS and YFSETQ.

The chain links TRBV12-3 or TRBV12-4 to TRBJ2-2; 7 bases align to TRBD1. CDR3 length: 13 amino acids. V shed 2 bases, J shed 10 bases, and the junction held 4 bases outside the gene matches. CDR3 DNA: TGTGCCAGCAGTTTAACAGGGGTAGTGGAGCTGTTTTTT. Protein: CASSLTGVVELFF.

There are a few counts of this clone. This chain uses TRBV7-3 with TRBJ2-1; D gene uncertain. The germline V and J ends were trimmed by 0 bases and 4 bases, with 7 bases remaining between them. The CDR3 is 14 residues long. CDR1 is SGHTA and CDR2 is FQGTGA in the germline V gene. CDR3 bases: TGTGCCAGCAGCTTAACGGCCCCTTACAATGAGCAGTTCTTC. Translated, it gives CASSLTAPYNEQFF.

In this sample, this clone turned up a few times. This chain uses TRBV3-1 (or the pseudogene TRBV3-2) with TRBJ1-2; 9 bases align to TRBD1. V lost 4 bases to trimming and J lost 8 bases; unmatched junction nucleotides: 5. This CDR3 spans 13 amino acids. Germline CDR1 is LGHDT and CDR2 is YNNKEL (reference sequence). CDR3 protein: CASSPGQGGGYTF. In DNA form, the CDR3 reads TGTGCCAGCAGCCCGGGACAGGGCGGCGGCTACACCTTC.

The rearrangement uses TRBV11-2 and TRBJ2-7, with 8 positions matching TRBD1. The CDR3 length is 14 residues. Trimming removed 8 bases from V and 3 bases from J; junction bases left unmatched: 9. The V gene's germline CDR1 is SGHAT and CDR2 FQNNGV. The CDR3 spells CASRGTGQGYEQYF. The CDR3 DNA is TGTGCCAGCCGTGGAACAGGACAGGGCTACGAGCAGTACTTC.

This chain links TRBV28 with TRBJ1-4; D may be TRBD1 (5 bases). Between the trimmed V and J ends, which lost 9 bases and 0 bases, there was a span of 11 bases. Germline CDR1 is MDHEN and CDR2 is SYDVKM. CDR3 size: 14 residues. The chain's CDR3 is CASDGGATNEKLFF. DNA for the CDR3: TGTGCCAGTGACGGGGGGGCAACTAATGAAAAACTGTTTTTT.

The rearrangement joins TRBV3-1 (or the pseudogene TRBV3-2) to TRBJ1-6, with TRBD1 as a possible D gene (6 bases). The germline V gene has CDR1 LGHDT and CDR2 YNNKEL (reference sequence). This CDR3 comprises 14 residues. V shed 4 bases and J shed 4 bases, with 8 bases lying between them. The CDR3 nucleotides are TGTGCCAGCAGCCCGGGACATTATAATTCACCCCTCCACTTT. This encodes CASSPGHYNSPLHF.

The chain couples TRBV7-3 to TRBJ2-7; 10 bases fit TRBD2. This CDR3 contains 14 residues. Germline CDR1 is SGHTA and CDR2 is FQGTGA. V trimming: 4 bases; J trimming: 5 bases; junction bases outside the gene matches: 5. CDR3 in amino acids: CASSSGLAGDEQYF. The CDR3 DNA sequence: TGTGCCAGCAGCTCCGGGCTAGCGGGAGACGAGCAGTACTTC.

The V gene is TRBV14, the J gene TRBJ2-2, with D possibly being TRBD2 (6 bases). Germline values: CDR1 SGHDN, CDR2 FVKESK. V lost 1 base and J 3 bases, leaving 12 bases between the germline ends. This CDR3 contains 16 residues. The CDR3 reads CASSQVGGAHTGELFF. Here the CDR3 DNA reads TGTGCCAGCAGCCAAGTCGGAGGGGCCCACACCGGGGAGCTGTTTTTT.

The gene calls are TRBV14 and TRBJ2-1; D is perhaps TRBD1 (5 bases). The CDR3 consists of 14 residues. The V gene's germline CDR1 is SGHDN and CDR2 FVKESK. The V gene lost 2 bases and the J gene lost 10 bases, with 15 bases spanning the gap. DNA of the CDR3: TGTGCCAGCAGCCAATCTACAACGGCAGGGGAGCAGTTCTTC. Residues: CASSQSTTAGEQFF.

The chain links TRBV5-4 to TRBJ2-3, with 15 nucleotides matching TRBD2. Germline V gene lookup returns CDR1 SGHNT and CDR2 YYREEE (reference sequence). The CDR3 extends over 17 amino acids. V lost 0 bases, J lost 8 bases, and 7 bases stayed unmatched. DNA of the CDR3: TGTGCCAGCAGCTTGGGAGGACTAGCGGGGGGGCCTGGTACGCAGTATTTT. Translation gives CASSLGGLAGGPGTQYF. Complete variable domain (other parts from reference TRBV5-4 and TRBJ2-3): ETGVTQSPTHLIKTRGQQVTLRCSSQSGHNTVSWYQQALGQGPQFIFQYYREEENGRGNFPPRFSGLQFPNYSSELNVNALELDDSALYLCASSLGGLAGGPGTQYFGPGTRLTVL.

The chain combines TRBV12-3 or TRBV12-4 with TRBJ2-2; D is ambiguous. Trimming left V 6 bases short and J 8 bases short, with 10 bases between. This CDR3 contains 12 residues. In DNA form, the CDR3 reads TGTGCCAGCAGCAATCTACCGGGGGAGCTGTTTTTT. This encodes CASSNLPGELFF.

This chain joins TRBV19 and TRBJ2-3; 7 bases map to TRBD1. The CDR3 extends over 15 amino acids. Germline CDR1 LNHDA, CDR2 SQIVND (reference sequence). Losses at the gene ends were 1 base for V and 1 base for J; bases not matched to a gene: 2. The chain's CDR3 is CASSIGDSRTDTQYF. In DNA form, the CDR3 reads TGTGCCAGTAGTATAGGGGACAGCCGCACAGATACGCAGTATTTT.

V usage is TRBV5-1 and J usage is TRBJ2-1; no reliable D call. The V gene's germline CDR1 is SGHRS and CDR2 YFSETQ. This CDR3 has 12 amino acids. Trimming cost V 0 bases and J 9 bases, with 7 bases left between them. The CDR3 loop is CASSLGASEQFF. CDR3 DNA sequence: TGCGCCAGCAGCTTGGGGGCCAGTGAGCAGTTCTTC.

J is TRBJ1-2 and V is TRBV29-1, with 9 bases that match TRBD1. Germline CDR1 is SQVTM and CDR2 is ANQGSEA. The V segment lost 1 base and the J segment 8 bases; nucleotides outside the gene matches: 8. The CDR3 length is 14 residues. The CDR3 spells CSVEAYRGRGGYTF. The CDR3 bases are TGCAGCGTTGAAGCCTACAGGGGGCGCGGAGGCTACACCTTC.

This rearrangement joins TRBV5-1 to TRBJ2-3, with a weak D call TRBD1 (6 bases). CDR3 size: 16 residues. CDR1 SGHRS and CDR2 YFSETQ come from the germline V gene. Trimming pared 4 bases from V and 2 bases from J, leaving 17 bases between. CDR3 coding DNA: TGCGCCAGCAGCCAATTTCCGGGACAAAACACAGATACGCAGTATTTT. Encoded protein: CASSQFPGQNTDTQYF.

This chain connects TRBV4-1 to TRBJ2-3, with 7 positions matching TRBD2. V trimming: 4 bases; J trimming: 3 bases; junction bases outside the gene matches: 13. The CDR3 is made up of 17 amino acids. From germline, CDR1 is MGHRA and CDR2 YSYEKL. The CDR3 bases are TGCGCCAGCAGCCGGGGGGATTCTAGCGGACGAACAGATACGCAGTATTTT. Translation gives CASSRGDSSGRTDTQYF.

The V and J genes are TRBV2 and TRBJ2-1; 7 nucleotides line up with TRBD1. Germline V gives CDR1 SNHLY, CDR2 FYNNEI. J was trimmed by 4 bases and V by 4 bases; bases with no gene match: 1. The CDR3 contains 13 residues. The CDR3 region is CASSGDRYNEQFF. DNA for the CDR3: TGTGCCAGCAGTGGGGACAGATACAATGAGCAGTTCTTC.

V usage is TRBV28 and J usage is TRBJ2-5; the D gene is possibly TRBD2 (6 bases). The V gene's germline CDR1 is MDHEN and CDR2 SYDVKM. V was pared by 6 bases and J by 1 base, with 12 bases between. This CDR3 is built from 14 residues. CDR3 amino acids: CASSPPGLQETQYF. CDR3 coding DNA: TGTGCCAGCAGCCCCCCGGGACTCCAAGAGACCCAGTACTTC.

The CDR3 region has the DNA TGTGCCAGCAGCATCCCGGGCTACGAGCAGTACTTC. Its protein product is CASSIPGYEQYF. The rearrangement uses TRBV11-1 and TRBJ2-7; D is unclear. V dropped 5 bases and J dropped 3 bases, with 8 bases sitting between them. The germline V gene encodes CDR1 SGHAT and CDR2 FQDESV (reference sequence). There are 12 residues in the CDR3.

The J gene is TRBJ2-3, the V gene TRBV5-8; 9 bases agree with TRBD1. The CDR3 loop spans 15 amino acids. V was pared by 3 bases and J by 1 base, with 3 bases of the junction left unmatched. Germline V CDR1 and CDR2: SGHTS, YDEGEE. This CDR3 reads CASSSGDRGTDTQYF. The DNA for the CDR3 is TGTGCCAGCAGCTCAGGGGACAGGGGCACAGATACGCAGTATTTT.

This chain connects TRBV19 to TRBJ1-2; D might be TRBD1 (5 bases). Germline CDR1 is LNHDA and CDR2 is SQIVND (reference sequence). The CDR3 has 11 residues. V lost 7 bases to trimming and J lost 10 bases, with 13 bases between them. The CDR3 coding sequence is TGTGCCAGTACCCAAAGTGGGGCCTACACCTTC. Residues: CASTQSGAYTF. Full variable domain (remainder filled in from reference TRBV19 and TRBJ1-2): DGGITQSPKYLFRKEGQNVTLSCEQNLNHDAMYWYRQDPGQGLRLIYYSQIVNDFQKGDIAEGYSVSREKKESFPLTVTSAQKNPTAFYLCASTQSGAYTFGSGTRLTVV.

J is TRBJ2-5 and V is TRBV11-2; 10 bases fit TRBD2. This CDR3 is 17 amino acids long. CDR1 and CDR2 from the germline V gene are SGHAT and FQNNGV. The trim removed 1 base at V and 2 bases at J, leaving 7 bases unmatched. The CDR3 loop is CASSLGQLAGEQETQYF. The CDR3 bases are TGTGCCAGCAGCTTAGGGCAGCTAGCGGGAGAGCAAGAGACCCAGTACTTC.

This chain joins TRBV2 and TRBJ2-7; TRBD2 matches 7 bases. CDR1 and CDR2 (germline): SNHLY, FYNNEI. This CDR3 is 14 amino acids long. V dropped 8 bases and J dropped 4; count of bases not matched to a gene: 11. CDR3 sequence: CASCPQGLSYEQYF. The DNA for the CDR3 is TGTGCCAGCTGCCCCCAGGGACTATCTTACGAGCAGTACTTC.

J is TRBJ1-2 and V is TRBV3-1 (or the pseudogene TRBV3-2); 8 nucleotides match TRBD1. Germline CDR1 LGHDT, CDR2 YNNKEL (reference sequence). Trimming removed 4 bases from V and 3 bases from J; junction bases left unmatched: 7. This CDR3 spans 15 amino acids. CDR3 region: CASSRPQGADYGYTF. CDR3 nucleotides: TGTGCCAGCAGCCGGCCCCAGGGGGCAGACTATGGCTACACCTTC.

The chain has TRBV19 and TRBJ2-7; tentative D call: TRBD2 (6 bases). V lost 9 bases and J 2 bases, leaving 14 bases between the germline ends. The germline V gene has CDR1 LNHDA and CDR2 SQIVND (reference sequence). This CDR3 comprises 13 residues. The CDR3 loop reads CASSRDWTYEQYF. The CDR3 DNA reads TGTGCCAGCTCCAGGGACTGGACCTACGAGCAGTACTTC.